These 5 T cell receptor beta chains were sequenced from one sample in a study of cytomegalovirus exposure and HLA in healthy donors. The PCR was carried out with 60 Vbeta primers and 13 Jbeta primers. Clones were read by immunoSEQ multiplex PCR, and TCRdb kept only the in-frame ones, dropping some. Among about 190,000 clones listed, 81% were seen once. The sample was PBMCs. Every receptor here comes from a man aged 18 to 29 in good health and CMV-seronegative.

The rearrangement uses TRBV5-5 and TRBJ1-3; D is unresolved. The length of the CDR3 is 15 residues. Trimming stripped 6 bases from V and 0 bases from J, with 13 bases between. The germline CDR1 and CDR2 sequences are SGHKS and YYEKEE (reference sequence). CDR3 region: CASTLSLGSGNTIYF. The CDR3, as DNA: TGTGCCAGCACCCTATCCCTCGGCTCTGGAAACACCATATATTTT.

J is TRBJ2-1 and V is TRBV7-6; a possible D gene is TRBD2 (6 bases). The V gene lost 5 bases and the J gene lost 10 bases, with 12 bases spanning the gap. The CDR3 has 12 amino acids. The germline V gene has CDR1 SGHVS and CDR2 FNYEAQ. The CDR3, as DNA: TGTGCCAGCAGCAAAATCAGCGGGGAGCAGTTCTTC. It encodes CASSKISGEQFF.

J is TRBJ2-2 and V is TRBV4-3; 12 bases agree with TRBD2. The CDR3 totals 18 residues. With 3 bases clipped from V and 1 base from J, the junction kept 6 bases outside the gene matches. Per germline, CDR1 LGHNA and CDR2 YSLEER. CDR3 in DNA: TGCGCCAGCAGCCAGACGACTAGCGGGAGCCTGAACACCGGGGAGCTGTTTTTT. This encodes CASSQTTSGSLNTGELFF.

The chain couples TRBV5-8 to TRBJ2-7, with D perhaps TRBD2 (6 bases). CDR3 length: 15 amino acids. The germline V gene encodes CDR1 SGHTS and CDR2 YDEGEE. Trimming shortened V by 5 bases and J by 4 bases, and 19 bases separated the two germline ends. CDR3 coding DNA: TGTGCCAGCAGACCCCGCGGAGGGTTGGGGTACGAGCAGTACTTC. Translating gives CASRPRGGLGYEQYF.

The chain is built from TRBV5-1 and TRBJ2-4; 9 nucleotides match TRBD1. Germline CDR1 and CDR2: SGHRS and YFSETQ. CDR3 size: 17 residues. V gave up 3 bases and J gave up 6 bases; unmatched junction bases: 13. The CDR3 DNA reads TGCGCCAGCAGCTCGCGCCCGCAACAGGGGGCGCGAAACATTCAGTACTTC. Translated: CASSSRPQQGARNIQYF.